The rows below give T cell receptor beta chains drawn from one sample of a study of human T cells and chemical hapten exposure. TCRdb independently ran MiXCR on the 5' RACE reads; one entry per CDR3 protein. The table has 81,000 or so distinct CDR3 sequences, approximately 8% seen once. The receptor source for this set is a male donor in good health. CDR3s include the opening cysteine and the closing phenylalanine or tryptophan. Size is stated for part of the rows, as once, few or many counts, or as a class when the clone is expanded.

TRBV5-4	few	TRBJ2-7	CASSFDPGGYEQYF
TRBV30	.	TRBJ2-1	CAWNSVAGEYGNEQFF
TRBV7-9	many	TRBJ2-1	CASSSSVDEQFF
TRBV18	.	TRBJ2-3	CASSPPGADTQYF
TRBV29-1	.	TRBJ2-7	CSSLAGVDEQYF
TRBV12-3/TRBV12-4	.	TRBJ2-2	CASSSSVGVNTGELFF
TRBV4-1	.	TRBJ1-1	CASSLPSGAEAFF
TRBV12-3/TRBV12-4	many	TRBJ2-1	CASSLGRNEQFF
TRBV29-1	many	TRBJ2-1	CSVDPGGPFNEQFF
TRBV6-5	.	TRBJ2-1	CASTLASGGYNEQFF
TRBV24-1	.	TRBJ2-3	CATSETGRRADTQYF
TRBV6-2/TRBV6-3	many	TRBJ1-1	CASTYSAMNTEAFF
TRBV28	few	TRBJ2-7	CASSRDGVNSYEQYF
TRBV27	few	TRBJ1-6	CASSPREDSSYNSPLHF
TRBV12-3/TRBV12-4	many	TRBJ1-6	CASSLQGRRSPLHF
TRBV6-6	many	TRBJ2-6	CASTTTGANVLTF
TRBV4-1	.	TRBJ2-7	CASSQGLRDEQYF
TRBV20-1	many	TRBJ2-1	CSAKVWTSNNEQFF
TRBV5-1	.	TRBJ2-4	CAMLWREAWKNIQYF
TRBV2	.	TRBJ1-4	CASSEWGASEKLFF
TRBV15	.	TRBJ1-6	CATSREDTASSYNSPLHF
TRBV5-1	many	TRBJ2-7	CASSLWTGLNGNEQYF
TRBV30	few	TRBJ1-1	CAWSVRGQGEAFF
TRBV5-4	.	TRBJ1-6	CASSLGGQGGNNSPLHF
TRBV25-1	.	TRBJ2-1	CASIQYNEQFF
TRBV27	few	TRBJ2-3	CASRLQTTRRGLYGYTDTQYF
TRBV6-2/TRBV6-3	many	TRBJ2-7	CASSYPNSYEQYF
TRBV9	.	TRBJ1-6	CASSPGGGENSPLHF
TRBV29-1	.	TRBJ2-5	CSVSTEETQYF
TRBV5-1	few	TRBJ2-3	CASSLPSQSTDTQYF
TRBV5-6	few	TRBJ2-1	CASSLWRGAYNEQFF
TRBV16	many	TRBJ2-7	CASSQGDRNYEQYF
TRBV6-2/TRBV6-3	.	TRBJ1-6	CASSETGVSGSPLHF
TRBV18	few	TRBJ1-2	CASSPGENSNYGYTF
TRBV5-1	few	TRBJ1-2	CASSLARGPNGANYGYTF
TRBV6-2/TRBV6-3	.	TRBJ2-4	CASSAHLRRAKNIQYF
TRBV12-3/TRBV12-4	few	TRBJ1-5	CASSFLTALGRGRGGNQPQHF
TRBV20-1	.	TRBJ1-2	CSAREGQSGYGYTF
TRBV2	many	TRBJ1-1	CASREDSWGEAFF
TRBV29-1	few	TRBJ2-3	CSVEAPGQGLADTQYF